One sample yielded the 18 T cell receptor beta chains listed below, sequenced in a study of blood T cell repertoires in COVID-19. The protocol was immunoSEQ multiplex PCR, while the TCRdb copy is restricted to in-frame clones and leaves out a portion. This sample has 200,000 to 300,000 clones, with roughly 88% found just once. Input material: PBMCs or T cells enriched from blood (not recorded which). These receptor sequences come from a woman between 35 and 50 years old with acute COVID-19.

J is TRBJ1-2 and V is TRBV6-5, with D possibly being TRBD1 (5 bases). Germline CDR1 MNHEY, CDR2 SVGAGI. The germline V and J ends were trimmed by 4 bases and 4 bases, with 13 bases remaining between them. The length of the CDR3 is 14 residues. Written as DNA, the CDR3 is TGTGCCAGCAGTTTCCTCGACAGCCGCTATGGCTACACCTTC. Translation: CASSFLDSRYGYTF.

The rearrangement joins TRBV5-1 to TRBJ1-6, with 8 bases aligning to TRBD1. CDR1 and CDR2 from the germline V gene are SGHRS and YFSETQ. The CDR3 runs to 14 residues. Trimming removed 4 bases from V and 7 bases from J; junction bases left unmatched: 4. The CDR3 region has the DNA TGCGCCAGCAGCGTGACAGGGGTAAATTCACCCCTCCACTTT. Its translation: CASSVTGVNSPLHF.

The chain joins TRBV11-3 to TRBJ2-3, with D possibly matching TRBD2 (5 bases). Germline-derived CDR1 and CDR2 are SGHNT and YENEEA. This CDR3 has 13 amino acids. Deletions cut 7 bases from V and 1 base from J, with 9 bases between. The CDR3 coding sequence is TGTGCCAGCACCCAGGAGGGCACAGATACGCAGTATTTT. This sequence encodes CASTQEGTDTQYF.

J is TRBJ2-2 and V is TRBV5-1; 8 positions agree with TRBD2. The CDR3 covers 16 residues. J lost 2 bases, V lost 0 bases, and 3 bases had no gene match. The germline gives CDR1 SGHRS, CDR2 YFSETQ. In DNA, the CDR3 is TGCGCCAGCAGCTTGGTCCTAGCGGGCAACACCGGGGAGCTGTTTTTT. Translated, it gives CASSLVLAGNTGELFF.

The rearrangement uses TRBV5-6 and TRBJ2-4; 11 positions agree with TRBD2. Germline assignment: CDR1 SGHDT and CDR2 YYEEEE. This CDR3 region has 14 residues. The junction had 4 bases not matched to a gene; V was cut back by 4 bases and J by 7 bases. CDR3 coding DNA: TGTGCCAGCAGCGCCGCTAGCGGGAGGAACATTCAGTACTTC. This gives the protein CASSAASGRNIQYF. Full variable domain (remainder filled in from reference TRBV5-6 and TRBJ2-4): DAGVTQSPTHLIKTRGQQVTLRCSPKSGHDTVSWYQQALGQGPQFIFQYYEEEERQRGNFPDRFSGHQFPNYSSELNVNALLLGDSALYLCASSAASGRNIQYFGAGTRLSVL.

The CDR3 region is CASSVRTSGFTDTQYF. The DNA of the CDR3 is TGTGCCAGTAGTGTCAGGACTAGCGGCTTCACAGATACGCAGTATTTT. The chain employs TRBV19 and TRBJ2-3; 10 bases agree with TRBD2. The CDR3 is 16 amino acids. Trimming took 5 bases from V and 2 from J; bases not matched to a gene: 7. Germline CDR1 and CDR2: LNHDA and SQIVND (reference sequence).

The genes are TRBV1 and TRBJ2-7; TRBD2 is the table's D call and was not checked against the DNA. TRBV1 constitutes a pseudogene. The CDR3 totals 19 residues. This CDR3 is CTSSQDLGLAIRKAYEQYV. For the CDR3, the DNA is TGCACCAGCAGCCAAGATTTAGGACTAGCGATCCGTAAGGCCTACGAGCAGTACGTC.

Only one count was recorded for this clone. This rearrangement joins TRBV6-5 to TRBJ1-1; 8 nucleotides align to TRBD1. The CDR3 runs to 15 residues. V dropped 2 bases and J dropped 4; count of bases not matched to a gene: 6. CDR1 MNHEY and CDR2 SVGAGI come from the germline V gene. The CDR3 DNA sequence: TGTGCCAGCAGTTACCAGACAGGGGTAGGCACTGAAGCTTTCTTT. Protein: CASSYQTGVGTEAFF.

This sequence joins TRBV6-5 and TRBJ1-3; no clear D gene. V was cut by 0 bases and J by 0 bases, with 9 bases left in between. The CDR3 is 16 amino acids. CDR1 is MNHEY, CDR2 SVGAGI, per germline. In DNA, the CDR3 is TGTGCCAGCAGTTACTCGGCGGAGTTCTCTGGAAACACCATATATTTT. Residues: CASSYSAEFSGNTIYF.

The gene calls are TRBV6-5 and TRBJ2-5; TRBD1 aligns across 7 bases. After removal of 7 bases from V and 1 base from J, the junction contained 6 bases not matched to a gene. The CDR3 extends over 14 amino acids. Germline V CDR1 and CDR2: MNHEY, SVGAGI. The CDR3 DNA reads TGTGCCAGCACCATGGGGACAGTCCAAGAGACCCAGTACTTC. Translated, it gives CASTMGTVQETQYF.

The chain couples TRBV7-8 to TRBJ1-5; 10 bases align to TRBD1. After removal of 5 bases from V and 6 bases from J, the junction contained 7 bases not matched to a gene. The germline CDR1 and CDR2 sequences are SGHVS and FQNEAQ. The CDR3 length is 15 residues. The CDR3 loop is CASSKTGTGVQPQHF. The CDR3 bases are TGTGCCAGCAGCAAAACCGGGACAGGGGTTCAGCCCCAGCATTTT.

The chain joins TRBV10-2 to TRBJ2-7; a weak D match, TRBD2 (5 bases). The CDR3 has 14 residues. Per germline, CDR1 WSHSY and CDR2 SAAADI. V was shortened by 4 bases and J by 2 bases, with 12 bases between the two germline ends. The CDR3, as DNA: TGCGCCAGCAGTGTCTCTACCGGGACCTACGAGCAGTACGTC. This encodes CASSVSTGTYEQYV.

The chain combines TRBV2 with TRBJ2-2; TRBD2 matches 8 bases. CDR3 length: 14 residues. CDR1 is SNHLY and CDR2 is FYNNEI in the germline V gene. Unmatched junction bases numbered 6, after V lost 6 bases and J lost 6 bases. The chain's CDR3 is CASSRGGDPGELFF. In DNA form, the CDR3 reads TGTGCCAGCAGCCGGGGGGGGGACCCCGGGGAGCTGTTTTTT.

This clone was detected only once. The chain is built from TRBV19 and TRBJ1-2; D gene uncertain. CDR3 size: 15 residues. The ends were cut back, 5 bases at V and 5 bases at J, with 18 bases in the middle. CDR1 is LNHDA and CDR2 is SQIVND in the germline V gene (reference sequence). CDR3 sequence (DNA): TGTGCCAGTAGTGTGGCCGTCGGAGATTCTTATGGCTACACCTTC. Translation: CASSVAVGDSYGYTF.

The chain recombines TRBV12-5 with TRBJ2-4, with D tentatively TRBD2 (5 bases). The V end was cut by 5 bases, the J end by 1 base, with 18 bases between. The CDR3 contains 17 residues. Germline V CDR1 and CDR2: LGHNT, FRNRAP. As DNA, the CDR3 is TGTGCTAGTGGTCCCGTGGAGGTGACCCTGGCCAAAAACATTCAGTACTTC. The encoded protein is CASGPVEVTLAKNIQYF. Full variable domain (rest looked up from reference TRBV12-5 and TRBJ2-4): DARVTQTPRHKVTEMGQEVTMRCQPILGHNTVFWYRQTMMQGLELLAYFRNRAPLDDSGMPKDRFSAEMPDATLATLKIQPSEPRDSAVYFCASGPVEVTLAKNIQYFGAGTRLSVL.

The chain combines TRBV11-2 with TRBJ2-7; D remains ambiguous. Germline loops: CDR1 SGHAT, CDR2 FQNNGV. V gave up 1 base and J gave up 1 base, with 5 bases separating them. CDR3 length: 13 residues. Here the CDR3 DNA reads TGTGCCAGCAGCTTAGGCGTGTCCTACGAGCAGTACTTC. Translated, it gives CASSLGVSYEQYF.

V and J are TRBV21-1 and TRBJ1-5; the table calls TRBD1, which could not be checked here. TRBV21-1 is listed as a pseudogene. The CDR3 runs to 15 residues. DNA for the CDR3: TGTGCCAGCAGCAAAGGGGGACAAGACAATCAGCCCCAGCATTTT. Its protein product is CASSKGGQDNQPQHF.

V usage is TRBV20-1 and J usage is TRBJ1-5, with D possibly being TRBD1 (5 bases). The germline V and J ends were trimmed by 3 bases and 3 bases, with 15 bases remaining between them. The CDR3 spans 15 residues. From germline, CDR1 is DFQATT and CDR2 SNEGSKA (reference sequence). The CDR3 nucleotides read TGCAGTGCTAGTCGCCCCGGGGGGAACAATCAGCCCCAGCATTTT. Translation gives CSASRPGGNNQPQHF.